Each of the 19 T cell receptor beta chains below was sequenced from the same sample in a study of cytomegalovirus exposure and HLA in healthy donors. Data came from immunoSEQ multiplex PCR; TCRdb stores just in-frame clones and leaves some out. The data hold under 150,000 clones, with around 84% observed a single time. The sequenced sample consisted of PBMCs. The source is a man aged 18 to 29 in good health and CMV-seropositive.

DNA of the CDR3: TGTGCCAGCAGTTTAGTGGGCGCGGGGCTTAGGGGAGAGCAGTTCTTC. Encoded protein: CASSLVGAGLRGEQFF. V and J are TRBV27 and TRBJ2-1; possibly TRBD2 for D (6 bases). The CDR3 is 16 amino acids. The V end was cut by 2 bases, the J end by 10 bases, with 21 bases between. Germline values: CDR1 MNHEY, CDR2 SMNVEV (reference sequence).

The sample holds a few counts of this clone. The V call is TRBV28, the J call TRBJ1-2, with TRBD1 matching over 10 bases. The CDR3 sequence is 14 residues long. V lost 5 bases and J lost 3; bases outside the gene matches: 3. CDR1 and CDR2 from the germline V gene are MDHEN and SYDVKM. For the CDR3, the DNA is TGTGCCAGCAGTACGACAGGGGGCGACTATGGCTACACCTTC. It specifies CASSTTGGDYGYTF.

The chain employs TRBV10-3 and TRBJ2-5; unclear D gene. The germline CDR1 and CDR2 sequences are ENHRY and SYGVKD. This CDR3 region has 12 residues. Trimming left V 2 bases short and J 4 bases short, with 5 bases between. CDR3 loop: CAISERGETQYF. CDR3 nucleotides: TGTGCCATCAGTGAGCGAGGAGAGACCCAGTACTTC.

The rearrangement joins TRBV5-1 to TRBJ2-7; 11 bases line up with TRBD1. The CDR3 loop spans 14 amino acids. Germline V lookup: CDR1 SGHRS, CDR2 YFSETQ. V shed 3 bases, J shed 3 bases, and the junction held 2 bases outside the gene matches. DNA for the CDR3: TGCGCCAGCAGCTCCGGGACAGGGGGCTACGAGCAGTACTTC. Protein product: CASSSGTGGYEQYF.

CDR3 DNA: TGTGCCAGCAGTATGTCACCAGGCGACTACGAGCAGTACTTC. Translating it yields CASSMSPGDYEQYF. The V and J genes are TRBV27 and TRBJ2-7; the D is unclear. Germline V gene data show CDR1 as MNHEY and CDR2 as SMNVEV (reference sequence). The CDR3 runs 14 residues. Trimming pared 5 bases from V and 3 bases from J, leaving 14 bases between.

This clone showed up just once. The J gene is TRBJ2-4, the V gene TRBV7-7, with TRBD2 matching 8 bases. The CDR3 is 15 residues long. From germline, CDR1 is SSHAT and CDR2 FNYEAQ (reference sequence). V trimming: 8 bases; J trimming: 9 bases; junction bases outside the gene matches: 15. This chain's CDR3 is CASASWREDVSIQYF. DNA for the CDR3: TGTGCCAGCGCATCTTGGCGGGAGGATGTTAGCATTCAGTACTTC.

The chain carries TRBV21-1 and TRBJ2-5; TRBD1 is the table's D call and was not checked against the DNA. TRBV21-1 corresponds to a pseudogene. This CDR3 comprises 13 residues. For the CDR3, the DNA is TGTGCCAGCGGTAGGACAGGGGAACAGACCCAGTACTTC. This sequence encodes CASGRTGEQTQYF.

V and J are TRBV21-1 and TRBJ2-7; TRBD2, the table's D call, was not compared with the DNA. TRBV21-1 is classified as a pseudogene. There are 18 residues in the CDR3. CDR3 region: CASSTGLLVLAGLYEQYF. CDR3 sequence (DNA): TGTGCCAGCAGCACTGGACTTTTGGTCCTAGCGGGCCTCTACGAGCAGTACTTC.

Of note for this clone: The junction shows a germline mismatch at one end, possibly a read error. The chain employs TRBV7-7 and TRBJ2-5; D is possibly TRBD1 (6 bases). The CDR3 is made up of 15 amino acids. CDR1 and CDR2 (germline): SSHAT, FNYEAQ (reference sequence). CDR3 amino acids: CASSPGAGVVETQYF. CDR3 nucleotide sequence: TGTGCTAGCAGTCCCGGGGCAGGGGTAGTGGAGACCCAGTACTTC.

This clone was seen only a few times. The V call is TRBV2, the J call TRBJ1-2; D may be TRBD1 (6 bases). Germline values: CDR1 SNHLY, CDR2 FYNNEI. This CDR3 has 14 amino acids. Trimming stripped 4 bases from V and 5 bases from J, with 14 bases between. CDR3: CASSGVGQSYGYTF. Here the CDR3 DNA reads TGTGCCAGCAGTGGAGTCGGACAGTCGTATGGCTACACCTTC.

CDR3 nucleotides: TGTGCCAGCAGCTTGCAGGCTGGAAACACCATATATTTT. Amino acids: CASSLQAGNTIYF. The chain links TRBV7-6 to TRBJ1-3; D is ambiguous. Trimming took off 3 bases at V and 2 bases at J, with 5 bases between the two ends. CDR3 size: 13 residues. Germline V gene sequence: CDR1 SGHVS, CDR2 FNYEAQ.

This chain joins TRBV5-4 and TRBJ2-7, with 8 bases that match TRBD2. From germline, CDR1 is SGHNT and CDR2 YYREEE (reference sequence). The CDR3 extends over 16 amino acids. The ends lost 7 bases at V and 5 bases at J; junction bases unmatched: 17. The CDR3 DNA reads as TGTGCCAGCGGCCTGGGGGGAGTAGCGGGAATCAACGAGCAGTACTTC. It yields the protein CASGLGGVAGINEQYF.

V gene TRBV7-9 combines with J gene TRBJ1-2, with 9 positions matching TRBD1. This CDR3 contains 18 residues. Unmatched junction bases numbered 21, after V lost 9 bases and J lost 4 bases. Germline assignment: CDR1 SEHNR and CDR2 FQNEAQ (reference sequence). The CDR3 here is CASGWGTQGARISYGYTF. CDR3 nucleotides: TGTGCCAGTGGGTGGGGGACACAGGGGGCGCGAATCAGCTATGGCTACACCTTC.

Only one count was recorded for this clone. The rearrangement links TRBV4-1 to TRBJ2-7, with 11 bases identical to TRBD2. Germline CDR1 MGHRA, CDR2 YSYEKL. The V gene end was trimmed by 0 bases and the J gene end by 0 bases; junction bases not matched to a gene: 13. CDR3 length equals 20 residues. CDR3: CASSQDGGSGRALSSYEQYF. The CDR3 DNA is TGCGCCAGCAGCCAAGACGGTGGTAGCGGGAGGGCCTTAAGCTCCTACGAGCAGTACTTC.

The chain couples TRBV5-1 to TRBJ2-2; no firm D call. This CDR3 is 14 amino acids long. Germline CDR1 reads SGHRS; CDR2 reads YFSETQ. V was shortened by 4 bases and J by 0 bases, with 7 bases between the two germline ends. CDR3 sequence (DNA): TGCGCCAGCAGCCCTACTACGAACACCGGGGAGCTGTTTTTT. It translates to CASSPTTNTGELFF.

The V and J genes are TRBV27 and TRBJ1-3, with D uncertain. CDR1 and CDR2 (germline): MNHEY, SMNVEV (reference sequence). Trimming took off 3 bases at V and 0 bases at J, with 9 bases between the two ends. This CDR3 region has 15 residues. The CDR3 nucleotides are TGTGCCAGCAGTTTCTCAGGCGCCTCTGGAAACACCATATATTTT. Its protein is CASSFSGASGNTIYF.

For the CDR3, the DNA is TGTGCCAGCAGCCGGGACAGGGAATACGAGCAGTACTTC. Amino acids: CASSRDREYEQYF. The rearrangement uses TRBV7-2 and TRBJ2-7; the match to TRBD1 covers 9 bases. Germline lookup yields CDR1 SGHTA and CDR2 FQGNSA. The CDR3 spans 13 residues. V lost 5 bases and J lost 4; bases outside the gene matches: 3.

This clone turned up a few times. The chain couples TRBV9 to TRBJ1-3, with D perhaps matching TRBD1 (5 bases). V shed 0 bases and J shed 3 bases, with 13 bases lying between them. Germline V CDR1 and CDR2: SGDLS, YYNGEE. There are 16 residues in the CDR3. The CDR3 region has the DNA TGTGCCAGCAGCGTAGCAGTTGCAGGGAATGGAAACACCATATATTTT. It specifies CASSVAVAGNGNTIYF.

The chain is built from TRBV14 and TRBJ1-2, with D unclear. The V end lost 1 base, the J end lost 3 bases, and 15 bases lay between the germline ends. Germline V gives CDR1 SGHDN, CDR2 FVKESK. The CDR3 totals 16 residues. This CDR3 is CASSQVGRMSYYGYTF. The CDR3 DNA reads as TGTGCCAGCAGCCAAGTAGGCAGGATGAGTTACTATGGCTACACCTTC.